A single sample gave rise to the 4 T cell receptor beta chains below, sequenced in a study of cytomegalovirus exposure and HLA in healthy donors. Vbeta (60) and Jbeta (13) primers were used in the PCR. Repertoires were generated with immunoSEQ multiplex PCR, while TCRdb's copy carries only in-frame clones and drops some. The data contain 150,000 to 190,000 clones, roughly 82% of them singletons. Material for sequencing was PBMCs. These receptors all stem from a woman in her forties or fifties in good health and CMV-seropositive.

The chain couples TRBV2 to TRBJ1-1; D unresolved. The V end was cut by 5 bases, the J end by 11 bases, with 12 bases between. This CDR3 region has 11 residues. Germline CDR1 is SNHLY and CDR2 is FYNNEI. Written as DNA, the CDR3 is TGTGCCAGCAGTTGGGCCCTACGGGCTTTCTTT. Its protein product is CASSWALRAFF.

The V and J genes are TRBV7-9 and TRBJ2-3; D might be TRBD2 (6 bases). V shed 5 bases and J shed 6 bases, with 15 bases lying between them. Germline V gives CDR1 SEHNR, CDR2 FQNEAQ (reference sequence). This CDR3 is built from 14 residues. The CDR3 DNA sequence: TGTGCCAGCAGCGGCGGGACTTCCGGGGATACGCAGTATTTT. Amino acid sequence: CASSGGTSGDTQYF.

The chain has TRBV10-3 and TRBJ1-4, with TRBD1 matching 8 bases. The V segment lost 8 bases and the J segment 1 base; nucleotides outside the gene matches: 12. The CDR3 runs to 17 residues. Germline V gene data show CDR1 as ENHRY and CDR2 as SYGVKD. This CDR3 is CAIVSPGGAETNEKLFF. The CDR3 DNA reads as TGTGCCATCGTTTCACCAGGGGGCGCCGAAACTAATGAAAAACTGTTTTTT.

This clone was seen a handful of times. This sequence joins TRBV30 and TRBJ1-1; D remains ambiguous. CDR3 length: 13 residues. Trimming pared 2 bases from V and 6 bases from J, leaving 13 bases between. The germline CDR1 and CDR2 sequences are GTSNPN and SVGIG (reference sequence). In DNA form, the CDR3 reads TGTGCCTGGAGTTCTGGAGGGTTAGCTGAAGCTTTCTTT. It yields the protein CAWSSGGLAEAFF.